These T cell receptor beta chains were read from a single sample in a study of cytomegalovirus exposure and HLA in healthy donors. The method was immunoSEQ multiplex PCR; TCRdb's version includes in-frame clones alone and lacks a portion of them. Among some 110,000 clones listed, over 75% were seen once. The sequenced sample consisted of PBMCs. These receptors were obtained from a man aged 55 to 70 in good health and CMV-seropositive. The CDR3 runs from the conserved cysteine through the conserved F or W. D genes are given only for firm matches. For some rows the clone size is stated as once, few or many, or as a class when expanded; others skip it.

clone size: .
J gene: TRBJ1-5
V gene: TRBV6-5
D gene: .
CDR3 DNA: TGTGCCAGCAGTTACTACCCCAGTCAGCCCCAGCATTTT
CDR3 protein: CASSYYPSQPQHF

clone size: .
J gene: TRBJ2-5
V gene: TRBV2
D gene: TRBD1
CDR3 DNA: TGTGCCAGCAGGCCCAGGACAGGGTCCCAGTACTTC
CDR3 protein: CASRPRTGSQYF

clone size: .
J gene: TRBJ2-5
V gene: TRBV10-3
D gene: TRBD2
CDR3 DNA: TGTGCCATCAGCCCTTCAACGGGGGGGCCTAGAGAAGAGACCCAGTACTTC
CDR3 protein: CAISPSTGGPREETQYF

clone size: .
J gene: TRBJ1-5
V gene: TRBV12-5
D gene: TRBD1
CDR3 DNA: TGTGCTAGTGGACAAGGACAGGGGAATCAGCCCCAGCATTTT
CDR3 protein: CASGQGQGNQPQHF

clone size: .
J gene: TRBJ2-7
V gene: TRBV4-1
D gene: TRBD2
CDR3 DNA: TGCGCCAGCAGCCAAGTTGAAGCGGGGTCGTCCTCCTACGAGCAGTACTTC
CDR3 protein: CASSQVEAGSSSYEQYF

clone size: .
J gene: TRBJ1-1
V gene: TRBV10-3
D gene: .
CDR3 DNA: TGTGCCATCAGGACCTTGGGGAGCAGCACTGAAGCTTTCTTT
CDR3 protein: CAIRTLGSSTEAFF

clone size: .
J gene: TRBJ2-2
V gene: TRBV4-3
D gene: TRBD2
CDR3 DNA: TGCGCCAGGAGGGACTCCCTTGCGGGGGTAACCGGGGAGCTGTTTTTT
CDR3 protein: CARRDSLAGVTGELFF

clone size: .
J gene: TRBJ1-2
V gene: TRBV10-3
D gene: TRBD1
CDR3 DNA: TGTGCCATAACGTCCGGGACAGAGAACTATGGCTACACCTTC
CDR3 protein: CAITSGTENYGYTF

clone size: .
J gene: TRBJ2-3
V gene: TRBV5-6
D gene: .
CDR3 DNA: TGTGCCAGCAGCTTCCCTAGGGGCACTACCACAGATACGCAGTATTTT
CDR3 protein: CASSFPRGTTTDTQYF

clone size: .
J gene: TRBJ2-7
V gene: TRBV6-4
D gene: .
CDR3 DNA: TGTGCCAGCAGTGACTTCGGCAGGGCCGAAGAGCAGTACTTC
CDR3 protein: CASSDFGRAEEQYF

clone size: .
J gene: TRBJ1-3
V gene: TRBV4-2
D gene: TRBD1
CDR3 DNA: TGTGCCAGCAGCCAAGGGAAGGGGGCAACGTCTGGAAACACCATATATTTT
CDR3 protein: CASSQGKGATSGNTIYF

clone size: many
J gene: TRBJ1-1
V gene: TRBV5-1
D gene: .
CDR3 DNA: TGCGCCAGCAGGGCTGGGCAGCTGAACACTGAAGCTTTCTTT
CDR3 protein: CASRAGQLNTEAFF

clone size: .
J gene: TRBJ1-4
V gene: TRBV28
D gene: TRBD1
CDR3 DNA: TGTGCCAGCAGTCCCCTTGGGACAGGTGGGAAGGAAAAACTGTTTTTT
CDR3 protein: CASSPLGTGGKEKLFF

clone size: .
J gene: TRBJ1-4
V gene: TRBV2
D gene: .
CDR3 DNA: TGTGCCAGCAGTGAGGGGCCCATAAGGGGACTGTTTTTT
CDR3 protein: CASSEGPIRGLFF

clone size: .
J gene: TRBJ2-7
V gene: TRBV6-6
D gene: TRBD2
CDR3 DNA: TGTGCCAGCAGTCGGCCCTTCGCGGGGGATTCCGAGCAGTACTTC
CDR3 protein: CASSRPFAGDSEQYF

clone size: .
J gene: TRBJ1-5
V gene: TRBV19
D gene: TRBD1
CDR3 DNA: TGTGCCAGTAGTAATTCAGGGGGGAGGCAGCCCCAGCATTTT
CDR3 protein: CASSNSGGRQPQHF

clone size: .
J gene: TRBJ2-1
V gene: TRBV6-4
D gene: TRBD2
CDR3 DNA: TGTGCCAGCAGTGACAGCGGGGGGGCGTACAATGAGCAGTTCTTC
CDR3 protein: CASSDSGGAYNEQFF

clone size: few
J gene: TRBJ1-5
V gene: TRBV2
D gene: .
CDR3 DNA: TGTGCCAGCAGTGAGGGGGGGGGAGGTCAGCCCCAGCATTTT
CDR3 protein: CASSEGGGGQPQHF

clone size: .
J gene: TRBJ1-4
V gene: TRBV7-6
D gene: .
CDR3 DNA: TGTGCCAGCAGCTTACAGGGGATGTTCAATACTAATGAAAAACTGTTTTTT
CDR3 protein: CASSLQGMFNTNEKLFF

clone size: once
J gene: TRBJ1-6
V gene: TRBV13
D gene: TRBD1
CDR3 DNA: TGTGCCAGCAGCCCATACTTACAGGGGGCGAACTCACCCCTCCACTTT
CDR3 protein: CASSPYLQGANSPLHF

clone size: .
J gene: TRBJ1-3
V gene: TRBV7-9
D gene: TRBD1
CDR3 DNA: TGTGCCAGCAGCTTGGTTAGCAGGGGGAACTCTGGAAACACCATATATTTT
CDR3 protein: CASSLVSRGNSGNTIYF

clone size: .
J gene: TRBJ2-7
V gene: TRBV5-4
D gene: TRBD2
CDR3 DNA: TGTGCCAGCAGCTTGGCTGCGGGGGGGCTTGGGTACGAGCAGTACTTC
CDR3 protein: CASSLAAGGLGYEQYF

clone size: .
J gene: TRBJ2-7
V gene: TRBV7-9
D gene: TRBD1
CDR3 DNA: TGTGCCAGCAGTTACGACAGGGCAAGGGTATACGAGCAGTACTTC
CDR3 protein: CASSYDRARVYEQYF

clone size: .
J gene: TRBJ1-5
V gene: TRBV18
D gene: .
CDR3 DNA: TGTGCCAGCTCATCTACACGGGACAATCAGCCCCAGCATTTT
CDR3 protein: CASSSTRDNQPQHF

clone size: .
J gene: TRBJ1-6
V gene: TRBV4-2
D gene: .
CDR3 DNA: TGTGCCAGCAGCCAAGATCGGCGGGACGCCTCGCCCCTCCACTTT
CDR3 protein: CASSQDRRDASPLHF

clone size: .
J gene: TRBJ2-5
V gene: TRBV5-1
D gene: .
CDR3 DNA: TGCGCCAGCAGCTTGGAAGGCCGCGGGGAGACCCAGTACTTC
CDR3 protein: CASSLEGRGETQYF

clone size: few
J gene: TRBJ2-1
V gene: TRBV4-1
D gene: .
CDR3 DNA: TGCGCCAGCAGCCAACCTCTACAGGTGACTGAGCAGTTCTTC
CDR3 protein: CASSQPLQVTEQFF